Listed below are T cell receptor beta chains from one sample, sequenced in a study of T cell repertoires in cytomegalovirus infection. Each CDR3 protein gets one entry after TCRdb re-called the reads with MiXCR. Altogether approximately 700,000 distinct CDR3 sequences are present, approximately 40% being singletons, with the ten largest covering under 3.5%. Source material: PBMCs. These receptors came from a human donor in good health (CMV status not recorded). Some clones in this sample may be carry-over from other donors' samples. CDR3s include the opening cysteine and the closing phenylalanine or tryptophan. D genes are given only for firm matches. Clone size is shown for a subset of rows, as once, few, many or a class of expanded clone.

>TRBV4-1|.|15|TRBJ2-5|TRBD2
CASSQAPSGLETQYF
TGCGCCAGCAGCCAAGCGCCTAGCGGTTTAGAGACCCAGTACTTC
>TRBV12-3/TRBV12-4|.|16|TRBJ2-2|TRBD1
CASSSRDRVNTGELFF
TGTGCCAGCAGTTCCCGGGACAGGGTGAACACCGGGGAGCTGTTTTTT
>TRBV10-3|.|13|TRBJ2-3|.
CATTEGGTDTQYF
TGTGCCACCACAGAAGGGGGTACAGATACGCAGTATTTT
>TRBV20-1|.|15|TRBJ2-1|TRBD2
CSARRGSLAANEQFF
TGCAGTGCTAGACGCGGGAGCCTGGCGGCCAATGAGCAGTTCTTC
>TRBV7-2|.|15|TRBJ2-5|.
CASSSGKSRGETQYF
TGTGCCAGCAGCTCCGGGAAGTCGAGGGGAGAGACCCAGTACTTC
>TRBV2|.|15|TRBJ2-4|TRBD1
CASVGTALAKNIQYF
TGTGCCAGCGTCGGGACAGCCCTAGCCAAAAACATTCAGTACTTC
>TRBV28|many|13|TRBJ2-5|.
CASTPRGTETQYF
TGTGCCAGCACCCCCAGGGGAACCGAGACCCAGTACTTC
>TRBV6-2/TRBV6-3|.|15|TRBJ1-2|TRBD1
CASSETGIPNYGYTF
TGTGCCAGCAGTGAGACAGGGATTCCTAACTATGGCTACACCTTC
>TRBV7-2|.|20|TRBJ2-5|.
CASSYLWSQLRGPLLKTKYF
TGTGCCAGCAGTTATCTATGGTCGCAATTGCGAGGTCCTTTGCTAAAGACCAAGTACTTC
>TRBV5-4|few|16|TRBJ2-1|TRBD1
CASSWGQGTSYNEQFF
TGTGCCAGCAGCTGGGGACAGGGTACCTCCTACAATGAGCAGTTCTTC
>TRBV28|.|14|TRBJ2-1|.
CASSGPKLYNEQFF
TGTGCCAGCAGTGGGCCAAAATTATACAATGAGCAGTTCTTC
>TRBV6-1|.|15|TRBJ2-7|TRBD1
CASSPDRDPSYEQYF
TGTGCCAGCAGCCCTGACAGGGACCCATCCTACGAGCAGTACTTC
>TRBV6-5|few|14|TRBJ1-1|.
CASSYSERDTEAFF
TGTGCCAGCAGTTATTCGGAAAGAGATACTGAAGCTTTCTTT
>TRBV28|.|12|TRBJ1-5|.
CASGEVHQPQHW
TGTGCCAGCGGGGAGGTGCATCAGCCCCAGCATTGG
>TRBV7-8|few|15|TRBJ2-1|TRBD2
CASSFRTSGRSEQFF
TGTGCCAGCAGCTTTAGGACTAGCGGGAGGAGCGAGCAGTTCTTC
>TRBV10-3|few|13|TRBJ1-2|TRBD1
CAIQSGTGVGYTF
TGTGCCATCCAGTCTGGGACAGGGGTTGGCTACACCTTC
>TRBV9|.|18|TRBJ2-1|TRBD1
CASSAPYQGTGSSQGQFF
TGTGCCAGCAGCGCGCCTTACCAGGGGACAGGGTCCTCGCAGGGGCAGTTCTTC
>TRBV19|few|15|TRBJ1-2|.
CASSPRGTVQNGYTF
TGTGCCAGTAGTCCTCGGGGGACTGTCCAGAATGGCTACACCTTC
>TRBV19|.|16|TRBJ2-1|.
CASSIGGASSYNEQFF
TGTGCCAGTAGTATTGGCGGGGCGAGCTCCTACAATGAGCAGTTCTTC
>TRBV27|.|14|TRBJ2-2|TRBD2
CASRLAKNTGELFF
TGTGCCAGCAGACTAGCGAAGAACACCGGGGAGCTGTTTTTT
>TRBV28|few|17|TRBJ2-2|TRBD1
CASSLAGTGMNTGELFF
TGTGCCAGCAGTTTAGCCGGGACAGGGATGAACACCGGGGAGCTGTTTTTT
>TRBV9|once|18|TRBJ2-6|.
CASSAPRVADSGANVLTF
TGTGCCAGCAGCGCCCCCCGAGTAGCCGACTCTGGGGCCAACGTCCTGACTTTC
>TRBV4-1|few|17|TRBJ1-2|.
CASSQVLREGVGYGYTF
TGCGCCAGCAGCCAAGTTCTGAGAGAGGGAGTGGGCTATGGCTACACCTTC
>TRBV7-9|few|13|TRBJ1-2|TRBD1
CASSPGQPFGYTF
TGTGCCAGCAGCCCGGGACAGCCGTTTGGCTACACCTTC
>TRBV6-5|.|13|TRBJ1-1|TRBD1
CASRADRGKEAFF
TGTGCCAGCAGAGCGGACAGGGGTAAAGAAGCTTTCTTT
>TRBV6-5|few|16|TRBJ1-5|.
CASSSYGAGLDQPQHF
TGTGCCAGCAGTTCATATGGGGCAGGGCTCGATCAGCCCCAGCATTTT
>TRBV6-1|few|15|TRBJ2-2|.
CASSPGGGNTGELFF
TGTGCCAGCAGCCCCGGTGGAGGGAACACCGGGGAGCTGTTTTTT
>TRBV4-2|.|17|TRBJ2-3|TRBD2
CASSQDRRGLASDTQYF
TGTGCCAGCAGCCAAGACCGCAGGGGACTAGCCTCAGATACGCAGTATTTT
>TRBV28|.|16|TRBJ1-4|.
CASSFLRQATNEKLFF
TGTGCCAGCAGTTTCCTCAGACAGGCAACTAATGAAAAACTGTTTTTT
>TRBV12-3/TRBV12-4|.|15|TRBJ1-5|TRBD1
CASSLGLTGTQPQHF
TGTGCCAGCAGTTTGGGTTTGACAGGGACTCAGCCCCAGCATTTT
>TRBV25-1|few|14|TRBJ2-7|.
CASSETGYSYEQYF
TGTGCCAGCAGTGAAACAGGGTACTCCTACGAGCAGTACTTC
>TRBV5-1|few|15|TRBJ1-5|.
CASSSDGYSNQPQHF
TGCGCCAGCAGCTCGGACGGATATAGCAATCAGCCCCAGCATTTT
>TRBV5-5|.|15|TRBJ2-1|.
CASSLNGQLYNEQFF
TGTGCCAGCAGCCTAAACGGACAGCTGTACAATGAGCAGTTCTTC
>TRBV18|many|15|TRBJ2-1|.
CASSPGPGILNEQFF
TGTGCCAGCTCACCAGGTCCGGGAATACTCAATGAGCAGTTCTTC